The 21 T cell receptor beta chains in this list originate from one sample, sequenced in a study of blood T cell repertoires in COVID-19. Some clones are missing from TCRdb's copy, which holds only in-frame ones; the method was immunoSEQ multiplex PCR. The table has approximately 89,000 clones, 90% to 95% seen once. The sample comprised peripheral blood. These receptors all come from a human donor with active COVID-19. The donor label of this sample is uncertain.

V and J are TRBV10-3 and TRBJ1-3; D might be TRBD1 (5 bases). This CDR3 comprises 15 residues. The V gene's germline CDR1 is ENHRY and CDR2 SYGVKD. CDR3 nucleotide sequence: TGTGCGGGTGCGACAGAACCTTTCTCTGGAAACACCATATATTTT. It is translated as CAGATEPFSGNTIYF.

V gene TRBV5-1 combines with J gene TRBJ2-7; TRBD1 matches 7 bases. From germline, CDR1 is SGHRS and CDR2 YFSETQ. The CDR3 runs 14 residues. V shed 2 bases and J 1 base; nucleotides not matched to a gene: 3. The CDR3 DNA sequence: TGCGCCAGCAGCTTATGGGACAGTTCCTACGAGCAGTACTTC. Its protein product is CASSLWDSSYEQYF.

V is TRBV3-1 (or the pseudogene TRBV3-2) and J is TRBJ2-3; 7 bases align to TRBD1. With 2 bases clipped from V and 2 bases from J, the junction kept 7 bases outside the gene matches. The V gene's germline CDR1 is LGHDT and CDR2 YNNKEL (reference sequence). This CDR3 has 16 residues. The CDR3 DNA is TGTGCCAGCAGCCAACACAGGGGTGGGGTCACAGATACGCAGTATTTT. This sequence encodes CASSQHRGGVTDTQYF.

The chain carries TRBV5-4 and TRBJ1-5, with D unresolved. V lost 4 bases and J lost 0, with 8 bases in between. From germline, CDR1 is SGHNT and CDR2 YYREEE (reference sequence). This CDR3 has 14 amino acids. CDR3 bases: TGTGCCAGCAGCGACTACAATAGCAATCAGCCCCAGCATTTT. Residues: CASSDYNSNQPQHF. Full variable domain (outside the CDR3, taken from reference TRBV5-4 and TRBJ1-5): ETGVTQSPTHLIKTRGQQVTLRCSSQSGHNTVSWYQQALGQGPQFIFQYYREEENGRGNFPPRFSGLQFPNYSSELNVNALELDDSALYLCASSDYNSNQPQHFGDGTRLSIL.

The rearrangement joins TRBV7-2 to TRBJ1-1, with 7 bases lining up with TRBD1. Germline V gives CDR1 SGHTA, CDR2 FQGNSA. The CDR3 spans 14 residues. The trim removed 4 bases at V and 7 bases at J, leaving 9 bases unmatched. The CDR3 is CASSSRQGTIEAFF. CDR3 in DNA: TGTGCCAGCAGCTCCCGACAGGGTACCATTGAAGCTTTCTTT. The variable domain in full, completed from reference TRBV7-2 and TRBJ1-1, reads GAGVSQSPSNKVTEKGKDVELRCDPISGHTALYWYRQSLGQGLEFLIYFQGNSAPDKSGLPSDRFSAERTGGSVSTLTIQRTQQEDSAVYLCASSSRQGTIEAFFGQGTRLTVV.

CDR3 in DNA: TGTGCCATCAGTGCCCCGGGACAGGGCGTAGAAGGCTACACCTTC. Translation: CAISAPGQGVEGYTF. The chain recombines TRBV10-3 with TRBJ1-2, with 9 bases fitting TRBD1. Germline V gene data show CDR1 as ENHRY and CDR2 as SYGVKD. J gave up 8 bases and V 4 bases, and 11 bases lay outside the gene matches. This CDR3 contains 15 residues.

V and J are TRBV5-1 and TRBJ1-6, with 7 bases lining up with TRBD1. V was pared by 0 bases and J by 9 bases, with 3 bases of the junction left unmatched. In germline, CDR1 is SGHRS, CDR2 YFSETQ. The CDR3 sequence is 14 residues long. The CDR3 bases are TGCGCCAGCAGCTTGGGACAGGGCGGTTCACCCCTCCACTTT. The encoded protein is CASSLGQGGSPLHF.

V and J are TRBV5-1 and TRBJ1-2; D is unresolved. The V end was cut by 0 bases, the J end by 3 bases, with 9 bases between. This CDR3 comprises 14 residues. Per the germline V gene, CDR1 is SGHRS and CDR2 is YFSETQ. The CDR3: CASSLDSPYYGYTF. The CDR3 DNA sequence: TGCGCCAGCAGCTTGGATTCTCCCTACTATGGCTACACCTTC.

The chain links TRBV5-4 to TRBJ2-5; D gene ambiguous. Germline V gives CDR1 SGHNT, CDR2 YYREEE (reference sequence). The CDR3 has 13 amino acids. Deletions cut 2 bases from V and 5 bases from J, with 10 bases between. The CDR3 is CASSLSSEETQYF. CDR3 DNA: TGTGCCAGCAGCTTATCGAGTGAGGAGACCCAGTACTTC.

The rearrangement joins TRBV7-2 to TRBJ2-1; TRBD2 is a possible D gene (6 bases). Between the trimmed V and J ends, which lost 1 base and 4 bases, there was a span of 8 bases. CDR1 is SGHTA and CDR2 is FQGNSA in the germline V gene. The CDR3 extends over 14 amino acids. CDR3 amino acids: CASSLVGGYNEQFF. CDR3 sequence (DNA): TGTGCCAGCAGCTTAGTGGGGGGATACAATGAGCAGTTCTTC. Full variable domain (outside the CDR3, taken from reference TRBV7-2 and TRBJ2-1): GAGVSQSPSNKVTEKGKDVELRCDPISGHTALYWYRQSLGQGLEFLIYFQGNSAPDKSGLPSDRFSAERTGGSVSTLTIQRTQQEDSAVYLCASSLVGGYNEQFFGPGTRLTVL.

The chain combines TRBV4-1 with TRBJ2-1, with 13 bases fitting TRBD2. The CDR3 has 16 residues. Germline trimming cut 2 bases from V and 4 bases from J; bases unmatched to any gene: 2. The germline CDR1 and CDR2 sequences are MGHRA and YSYEKL. CDR3 residues: CASSQLLAGGYNEQFF. For the CDR3, the DNA is TGCGCCAGCAGCCAACTACTAGCGGGGGGGTACAATGAGCAGTTCTTC.

This clone is a singleton in its sample. This chain links TRBV14 with TRBJ2-7; D may be TRBD2 (6 bases). Trimming took off 6 bases at V and 2 bases at J, with 11 bases between the two ends. CDR1 is SGHDN, CDR2 FVKESK, per germline. The CDR3 is 13 amino acids. DNA of the CDR3: TGTGCCAGCAGGCGGGACGGCGCCTACGAGCAGTACTTC. It codes for CASRRDGAYEQYF.

CDR3 sequence: CASSLGGTGGLENSPLHF. CDR3 DNA: TGTGCCAGCAGCTTAGGGGGAACAGGGGGTCTCGAAAATTCACCCCTCCACTTT. The chain carries TRBV7-9 and TRBJ1-6; 8 bases are shared with TRBD1. The CDR3 covers 18 residues. Germline CDR1 and CDR2: SEHNR and FQNEAQ (reference sequence). J gave up 7 bases and V 1 base, and 12 bases lay outside the gene matches.

This chain links TRBV6-2 or TRBV6-3 with TRBJ2-3, with 9 bases fitting TRBD2. The CDR3 sequence is 17 residues long. Germline CDR1 reads MNHEY; CDR2 reads SVGEGT. V was pared by 0 bases and J by 3 bases, with 7 bases of the junction left unmatched. The CDR3, as DNA: TGTGCCAGCAGTTACTCCGGTAGCGGGAGAATAACAGATACGCAGTATTTT. Translated: CASSYSGSGRITDTQYF.

This chain connects TRBV3-1 (or the pseudogene TRBV3-2) to TRBJ1-2, with TRBD1 matching 10 bases. The CDR3 consists of 15 residues. The J segment lost 6 bases and the V segment lost 4 bases, leaving 8 bases of the junction unmatched. Germline V CDR1 and CDR2: LGHDT, YNNKEL (reference sequence). CDR3 loop: CASSPRQGARNGYTF. The CDR3 coding sequence is TGTGCCAGCAGCCCGAGACAGGGGGCGAGAAATGGCTACACCTTC.

The chain has TRBV9 and TRBJ1-6; 10 bases are a match to TRBD1. The J segment lost 9 bases and the V segment lost 0 bases, leaving 3 bases of the junction unmatched. CDR3 length equals 15 residues. The germline V gene encodes CDR1 SGDLS and CDR2 YYNGEE. The CDR3 protein is CASSVEGTGASPLHF. As DNA, the CDR3 is TGTGCCAGCAGCGTAGAGGGGACAGGGGCTTCACCCCTCCACTTT.

The chain carries TRBV5-1 and TRBJ2-6; tentatively, D is TRBD2 (5 bases). CDR1 and CDR2 (germline): SGHRS, YFSETQ. The germline V and J ends were trimmed by 1 base and 1 base, with 6 bases remaining between them. This CDR3 is 15 amino acids long. CDR3 sequence: CASSLSGSGANVLTF. The CDR3 nucleotides are TGCGCCAGCAGCTTGTCGGGATCTGGGGCCAACGTCCTGACTTTC.

The J gene is TRBJ2-1, the V gene TRBV6-5; D perhaps matches TRBD2 (6 bases). The CDR3 is made up of 15 amino acids. The V and J ends lost 7 bases and 6 bases respectively, with 19 bases between them. Germline lookup yields CDR1 MNHEY and CDR2 SVGAGI. CDR3 loop: CASTYPAGALNEQFF. In DNA form, the CDR3 reads TGTGCCAGCACGTACCCAGCGGGTGCTCTCAATGAGCAGTTCTTC.

The J gene is TRBJ2-3, the V gene TRBV15; D is ambiguous. Germline V gene sequence: CDR1 LNHNV, CDR2 YYDKDF (reference sequence). The CDR3 covers 18 residues. Trimming removed 0 bases from V and 2 bases from J, with 18 bases in between. This CDR3 reads CATSRDHLGSPYTDTQYF. The CDR3 DNA sequence: TGTGCCACCAGCAGAGATCATCTAGGTAGCCCCTACACAGATACGCAGTATTTT. Together with reference TRBV15 and TRBJ2-3, the CDR3 gives the full variable domain: DAMVIQNPRYQVTQFGKPVTLSCSQTLNHNVMYWYQQKSSQAPKLLFHYYDKDFNNEADTPDNFQSRRPNTSFCFLDIRSPGLGDTAMYLCATSRDHLGSPYTDTQYFGPGTRLTVL.

This chain uses TRBV18 with TRBJ2-5; 7 bases match TRBD2. With 2 bases clipped from V and 5 bases from J, the junction kept 8 bases outside the gene matches. This CDR3 spans 15 amino acids. In germline, CDR1 is KGHSH, CDR2 LQKENI. The CDR3 DNA is TGTGCCAGCTCACCAGTGGTGGGAGGGCTGGAGACCCAGTACTTC. Protein: CASSPVVGGLETQYF.

This chain uses TRBV6-5 with TRBJ2-5, with 10 bases that match TRBD2. Germline V gene sequence: CDR1 MNHEY, CDR2 SVGAGI. The CDR3 is made up of 16 amino acids. The V and J ends lost 0 bases and 5 bases, in that order; junction bases with no gene match: 6. The CDR3 nucleotides read TGTGCCAGCAGTTACTCGGACCTAGCGGGAGTCGAGACCCAGTACTTC. Translated: CASSYSDLAGVETQYF.